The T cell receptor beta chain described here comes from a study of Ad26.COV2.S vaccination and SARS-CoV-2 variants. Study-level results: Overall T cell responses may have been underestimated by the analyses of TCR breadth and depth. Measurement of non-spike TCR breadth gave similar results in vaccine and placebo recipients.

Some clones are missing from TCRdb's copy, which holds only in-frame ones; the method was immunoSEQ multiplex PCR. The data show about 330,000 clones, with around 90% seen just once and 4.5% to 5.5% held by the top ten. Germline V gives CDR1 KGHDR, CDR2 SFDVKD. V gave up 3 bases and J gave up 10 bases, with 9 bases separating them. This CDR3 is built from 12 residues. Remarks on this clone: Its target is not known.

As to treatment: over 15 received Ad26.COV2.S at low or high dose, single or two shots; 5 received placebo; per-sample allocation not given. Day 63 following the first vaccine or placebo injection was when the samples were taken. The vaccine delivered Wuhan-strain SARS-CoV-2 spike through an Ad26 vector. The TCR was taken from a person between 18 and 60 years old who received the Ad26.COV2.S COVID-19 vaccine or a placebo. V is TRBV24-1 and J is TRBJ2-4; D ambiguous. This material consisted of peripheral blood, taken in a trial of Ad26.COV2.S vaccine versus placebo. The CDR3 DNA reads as TGTGCCACCAGTGATCTCGGATTGATTCAGTACTTC. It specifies CATSDLGLIQYF.